This TCR beta chain was found in a study of cytomegalovirus exposure and HLA in healthy donors. The wider study: Earlier results showed 117 million unique TCR beta sequences derived from about 179 million T cells.

With 60 Vbeta and 13 Jbeta primers, the PCR was carried out. Sequenced by immunoSEQ multiplex PCR; TCRdb stores in-frame clones only, minus some. This table holds 100,000 to 150,000 clones, over 60% found once. Findings and limits, study-wide: The later analysis indicated that the majority of CMV-associated TCR beta chains appeared HLA-restricted. Highly shared sequence variants in one cluster were likely a sequencing artifact.

On this clone itself: Its matching antigen is unknown.

Germline V gene data show CDR1 as MDHEN and CDR2 as SYDVKM. CDR3 length: 15 residues. Trimming left V 3 bases short and J 2 bases short, with 11 bases between. This receptor was obtained from a woman aged 40 to 50 in good health and CMV-seropositive. This chain links TRBV28 with TRBJ1-5; D gene ambiguous. The sample was PBMCs. CDR3 residues: CASSLSPEGNQPQHF. Written as DNA, the CDR3 is TGTGCCAGCAGTTTGTCACCTGAGGGCAATCAGCCCCAGCATTTT.